This T cell receptor (beta chain) was recovered during a study of Graves' ophthalmopathy and Graves' hyperthyroidism. Deletions cut 5 bases from V and 8 bases from J, with 12 bases between. This CDR3 is built from 13 residues. RNA transcripts provided the template for amplifying TCR beta CDR3 regions. First-round RT-PCR employed HTBI primers, with a second-round multiplex PCR after it. MiXCR, applied by TCRdb to the multiplex PCR reads, yields one record per CDR3 protein. Of 150,000 to 200,000 distinct CDR3 sequences in the sample, 37% were seen once. The chain couples TRBV12-3 or TRBV12-4 to TRBJ1-4; D gene unclear. The sequencing input was peripheral blood. The sequence was obtained from a woman aged 40 to 50 with Graves' ophthalmopathy. The CDR3 DNA reads TGTGCCAGCAGTCCGGAAAGGCGGGAAAAACTGTTTTTT. It is translated as CASSPERREKLFF.